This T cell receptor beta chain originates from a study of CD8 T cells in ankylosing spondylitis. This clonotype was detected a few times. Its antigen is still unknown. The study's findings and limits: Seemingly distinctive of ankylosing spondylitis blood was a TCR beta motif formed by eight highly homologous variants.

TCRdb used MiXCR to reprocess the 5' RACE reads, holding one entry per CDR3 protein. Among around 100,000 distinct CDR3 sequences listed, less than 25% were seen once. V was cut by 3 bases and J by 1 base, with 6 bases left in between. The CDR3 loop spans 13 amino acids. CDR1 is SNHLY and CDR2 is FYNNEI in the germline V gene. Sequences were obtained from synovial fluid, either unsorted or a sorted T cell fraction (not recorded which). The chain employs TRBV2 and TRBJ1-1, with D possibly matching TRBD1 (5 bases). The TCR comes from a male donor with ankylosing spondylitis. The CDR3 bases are TGTGCCAGCAGTGATCAGGGGAACACTGAAGCTTTCTTT. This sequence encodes CASSDQGNTEAFF.